A single sample is the source of the 18 T cell receptor beta chains below, sequenced in a study of early T cells in non-severe SARS-CoV-2 infection. TCRdb used MiXCR to reprocess the 5' RACE reads, holding one entry per CDR3 protein. Of 95,000 to 150,000 distinct CDR3 sequences listed, about 15% are singletons. Material for sequencing was whole blood. Receptors originate from an adult who was a healthcare worker with PCR-confirmed SARS-CoV-2 infection or an uninfected control (not recorded which).

V usage is TRBV6-1 and J usage is TRBJ1-2; D remains unclear. The CDR3 is made up of 15 amino acids. Per the germline V gene, CDR1 is MNHNS and CDR2 is SASEGT. Trimming took 1 base from V and 5 from J, leaving 14 bases between them. In DNA form, the CDR3 reads TGTGCCAGCAGTGAAGGTAGCCAAATGGGTTATGGCTACACCTTC. Encoded protein: CASSEGSQMGYGYTF.

The chain has TRBV3-1 and TRBJ2-2; D is undetermined. The germline CDR1 and CDR2 sequences are LGHDT and YNNKEL (reference sequence). CDR3 length equals 12 residues. The V gene lost 6 bases and the J gene lost 3 bases, with 5 bases spanning the gap. For the CDR3, the DNA is TGTGCCAGCAGACGGGACACCGGGGAGCTGTTTTTT. Its protein product is CASRRDTGELFF.

The CDR3 bases are TGTGCCAGCAGCTTTGGGGACAGGACCATATATTTT. Translated, it gives CASSFGDRTIYF. V is TRBV13 and J is TRBJ1-3; 8 nucleotides match TRBD1. Germline CDR1 PRHDT, CDR2 FYEKMQ (reference sequence). The CDR3 is 12 amino acids. V gave up 3 bases and J gave up 10 bases; unmatched junction bases: 2.

This rearrangement joins TRBV29-1 to TRBJ2-7; 7 bases match TRBD1. The CDR3 has 14 amino acids. V was pared by 5 bases and J by 1 base, with 8 bases of the junction left unmatched. CDR1 is SQVTM and CDR2 is ANQGSEA in the germline V gene. The CDR3 DNA sequence: TGCAGCGTTCACACAGGGGTACTGTCCTACGAGCAGTACTTC. Translated: CSVHTGVLSYEQYF.

V usage is TRBV19 and J usage is TRBJ1-4, with D possibly matching TRBD1 (6 bases). Deletions cut 10 bases from V and 5 bases from J, with 14 bases between. This CDR3 is 13 amino acids long. CDR1 and CDR2 (germline): LNHDA, SQIVND (reference sequence). The CDR3: CATMTGNNEKLFF. Here the CDR3 DNA reads TGTGCCACCATGACAGGAAACAATGAAAAACTGTTTTTT.

The rearrangement links TRBV7-2 to TRBJ2-1, with 10 bases fitting TRBD2. In germline, CDR1 is SGHTA, CDR2 FQGNSA. This CDR3 comprises 15 residues. With 7 bases clipped from V and 2 bases from J, the junction kept 5 bases outside the gene matches. The CDR3 loop reads CTSMLAGVTYNEQFF. The CDR3 DNA reads TGTACCAGCATGCTAGCGGGGGTCACCTACAATGAGCAGTTCTTC.

In its sample, this clonotype was seen a few times. The chain joins TRBV7-9 to TRBJ2-7, with 8 positions matching TRBD1. Looked up from germline, CDR1 is SEHNR and CDR2 is FQNEAQ (reference sequence). The ends lost 1 base at V and 4 bases at J; junction bases unmatched: 6. The CDR3 consists of 15 residues. CDR3 coding DNA: TGTGCCAGCAGCTTAGTGCAGGGGGCGCGGTACGAGCAGTACTTC. It is translated as CASSLVQGARYEQYF.

V and J are TRBV5-1 and TRBJ1-1; D gene unclear. The CDR3 consists of 17 residues. V was shortened by 0 bases and J by 5 bases, with 20 bases between the two germline ends. Germline V gene data show CDR1 as SGHRS and CDR2 as YFSETQ. The chain's CDR3 is CASSLVPPGSGRTEAFF. The CDR3 DNA sequence: TGCGCCAGCAGCTTGGTTCCCCCAGGATCGGGGAGGACTGAAGCTTTCTTT.

This clonotype was found a few times. Sequence at one end of the junction differs from germline and may be a read error. V and J are TRBV12-3 or TRBV12-4 and TRBJ1-2; D possibly corresponds to TRBD1 (5 bases). The CDR3 has 12 amino acids. Here the CDR3 DNA reads TGTGCCAGCAATTTAGGGGTCTATGGCTACACCTTC. Translating it yields CASNLGVYGYTF.

The chain couples TRBV9 to TRBJ1-6; no clear D. Deletions cut 0 bases from V and 10 bases from J, with 11 bases between. Germline-derived CDR1 and CDR2 are SGDLS and YYNGEE. This CDR3 spans 14 amino acids. The CDR3 region has the DNA TGTGCCAGCAGCGTAGCAGGCATAGGCTCACCCCTCCACTTT. Its protein product is CASSVAGIGSPLHF.

The chain has TRBV2 and TRBJ1-1, with TRBD1 as a possible D gene (5 bases). Germline-derived CDR1 and CDR2 are SNHLY and FYNNEI. V lost 9 bases, J lost 0 bases, and 11 bases lay in between. The CDR3 extends over 13 amino acids. CDR3 in amino acids: CARLTGVNTEAFF. CDR3 in DNA: TGTGCCAGACTAACAGGAGTGAACACTGAAGCTTTCTTT.

V and J are TRBV6-1 and TRBJ2-5; 11 positions agree with TRBD1. CDR3 size: 13 residues. The V gene end was trimmed by 8 bases and the J gene end by 9 bases; junction bases not matched to a gene: 8. In germline, CDR1 is MNHNS, CDR2 SASEGT. CDR3 bases: TGTGCCAGCCGGACAGGGGGCCGGCCGGCCCAGTACTTC. Translation: CASRTGGRPAQYF.

This clonotype appeared a few times. This chain uses TRBV12-3 or TRBV12-4 with TRBJ2-3; D may match TRBD1 or TRBD2 (6 bases each). The CDR3 sequence is 14 residues long. The V end lost 4 bases, the J end lost 6 bases, and 14 bases lay between the germline ends. The CDR3 DNA is TGTGCCAGCAGTTCCCGGGGGCCCGGGGATACGCAGTATTTT. Translated: CASSSRGPGDTQYF.

The chain is built from TRBV4-1 and TRBJ2-5; D may be TRBD1 (5 bases). Germline CDR1 and CDR2: MGHRA and YSYEKL. V lost 2 bases and J 0 bases, leaving 22 bases between the germline ends. This CDR3 region has 19 residues. CDR3 protein: CASSQIAVKGVRYQETQYF. Written as DNA, the CDR3 is TGCGCCAGCAGCCAAATCGCTGTGAAAGGGGTGAGGTACCAAGAGACCCAGTACTTC.

The chain combines TRBV20-1 with TRBJ2-2; the match to TRBD2 covers 8 bases. The germline V gene encodes CDR1 DFQATT and CDR2 SNEGSKA (reference sequence). V trimming: 0 bases; J trimming: 4 bases; junction bases outside the gene matches: 10. The CDR3 length is 17 residues. The CDR3 DNA follows: TGCAGTGCTAGAGACTTTTTAGCGGGAATCAGCACCGGGGAGCTGTTTTTT. This gives the protein CSARDFLAGISTGELFF.

This clonotype was recorded a few times. V usage is TRBV29-1 and J usage is TRBJ2-7; D is perhaps TRBD1 (7 bases). CDR1 is SQVTM, CDR2 ANQGSEA, per germline. This CDR3 is built from 14 residues. V was pared by 6 bases and J by 0 bases, with 15 bases between. CDR3 amino acids: CSVGGTAISYEQYF. CDR3 DNA sequence: TGCAGCGTGGGCGGGACAGCGATCTCCTACGAGCAGTACTTC.

This clonotype was counted ten times or more. This chain joins TRBV3-1 and TRBJ2-5; D remains ambiguous. V lost 5 bases and J 1 base, leaving 8 bases between the germline ends. CDR3 size: 13 residues. In germline, CDR1 is LGHDT, CDR2 YNNKEL (reference sequence). The CDR3 region is CASSAFSQETQYF. The CDR3 DNA follows: TGTGCCAGCAGCGCCTTTAGCCAAGAGACCCAGTACTTC.

V gene TRBV29-1 combines with J gene TRBJ2-3; 7 nucleotides agree with TRBD2. This CDR3 spans 14 amino acids. The V gene end was trimmed by 4 bases and the J gene end by 9 bases; junction bases not matched to a gene: 13. The germline V gene encodes CDR1 SQVTM and CDR2 ANQGSEA. The CDR3 DNA sequence: TGCAGCGTTGTCACCCACGGGGGGTCCGGGACGCAGTATTTT. Residues: CSVVTHGGSGTQYF.